This TCR beta chain was captured by sequencing in a study of shared clonotypes between healthy human individuals. Assay used: immunoSEQ multiplex PCR; TCRdb lists only in-frame clones, some missing. The sample has millions of clones; approximately 92% are singletons. CDR3 length: 11 amino acids. Trimming pared 8 bases from V and 10 bases from J, leaving 13 bases between. Germline V gene lookup returns CDR1 SEHNR and CDR2 FQNEAQ (reference sequence). Source material: naive CD4+ T cells sorted from blood. Subset given: CD45RA+ positively selected. This chain joins TRBV7-9 and TRBJ2-3; D uncertain. The sequence derives from a man between 18 and 29 years old in good health. CDR3 sequence reads: CASEPEQAQYF. The CDR3 region has the DNA TGTGCCAGCGAGCCGGAGCAGGCGCAGTATTTT. Complete variable domain (other parts from reference TRBV7-9 and TRBJ2-3): DTGVSQNPRHKITKRGQNVTFRCDPISEHNRLYWYRQTLGQGPEFLTYFQNEAQLEKSRLLSDRFSAERPKGSFSTLEIQRTEQGDSAMYLCASEPEQAQYFGPGTRLTVL.